The 10 T cell receptor beta chains below come from one sample, sequenced in a study of blood T cell repertoires in COVID-19. The method was immunoSEQ multiplex PCR; TCRdb's version includes in-frame clones alone and lacks a portion of them. Here the sample spans a few hundred thousand clones, roughly nine tenths being singletons. The sequenced sample consisted of PBMCs or T cells enriched from blood (not recorded which). These receptors all stem from a woman aged 18-35 years in a cohort exposed to, infected with or recovered from COVID-19 (not recorded which).

DNA of the CDR3: TGTGCCAGTAGTACACAGGGAGATACGCAGTATTTT. As protein: CASSTQGDTQYF. The chain couples TRBV19 to TRBJ2-3; perhaps TRBD1 as D (6 bases). Trimming left V 4 bases short and J 5 bases short, with 7 bases between. The CDR3 has 12 residues. Germline lookup yields CDR1 LNHDA and CDR2 SQIVND (reference sequence).

The V call is TRBV20-1, the J call TRBJ2-1; a possible D gene is TRBD1 (6 bases). The CDR3 is 11 residues long. Germline assignment: CDR1 DFQATT and CDR2 SNEGSKA (reference sequence). CDR3 coding DNA: TGCAGCAGGGGCCGGGTCAATGAGCAGTTCTTC. Its translation: CSRGRVNEQFF.

This clone was seen a single time. The genes are TRBV11-1 and TRBJ1-1, with D maybe TRBD1 (6 bases). V gave up 4 bases and J gave up 0 bases, with 12 bases separating them. Looked up from germline, CDR1 is SGHAT and CDR2 is FQDESV (reference sequence). This CDR3 has 15 residues. The CDR3 sequence: CASSSMQGMNTEAFF. For the CDR3, the DNA is TGTGCCAGCAGCTCCATGCAGGGGATGAACACTGAAGCTTTCTTT.

The V and J genes are TRBV11-2 and TRBJ1-5; TRBD1 might be the D (5 bases). Per germline, CDR1 SGHAT and CDR2 FQNNGV. Trimming took 5 bases from V and 5 from J, leaving 10 bases between them. The CDR3 covers 13 residues. The CDR3 DNA reads TGTGCCAGCAGCACACAGGACGATCAGCCCCAGCATTTT. It translates to CASSTQDDQPQHF.

This chain connects TRBV5-6 to TRBJ2-5; D not resolved. CDR3 length: 14 amino acids. Germline V gene data show CDR1 as SGHDT and CDR2 as YYEEEE. V lost 1 base to trimming and J lost 7 bases, with 14 bases between them. The CDR3 loop reads CASSLPGVEWTQYF. In DNA, the CDR3 is TGTGCCAGCAGCTTGCCTGGAGTAGAGTGGACCCAGTACTTC. The whole variable domain, remainder taken from reference TRBV5-6 and TRBJ2-5, is DAGVTQSPTHLIKTRGQQVTLRCSPKSGHDTVSWYQQALGQGPQFIFQYYEEEERQRGNFPDRFSGHQFPNYSSELNVNALLLGDSALYLCASSLPGVEWTQYFGPGTRLLVL.

The chain has TRBV7-2 and TRBJ2-2; D is possibly TRBD2 (5 bases). CDR3 length: 16 amino acids. Looked up from germline, CDR1 is SGHTA and CDR2 is FQGNSA. V shed 5 bases and J shed 0 bases, with 13 bases lying between them. CDR3 protein: CASSPAAGANTGELFF. The CDR3 coding sequence is TGTGCCAGCAGCCCAGCGGCGGGCGCGAACACCGGGGAGCTGTTTTTT.

The chain joins TRBV5-1 to TRBJ2-1; 12 nucleotides line up with TRBD2. J lost 4 bases, V lost 1 base, and 3 bases had no gene match. The CDR3 consists of 16 residues. Germline V gene sequence: CDR1 SGHRS, CDR2 YFSETQ. In DNA form, the CDR3 reads TGCGCCAGCAGCTTGCGGACTAGCGGGGTTTACAATGAGCAGTTCTTC. It codes for CASSLRTSGVYNEQFF.

The CDR3 region is CATSRSEVRGPLTDTQYF. The CDR3 DNA reads as TGTGCCACCAGCCGTAGCGAGGTCAGGGGACCCCTCACAGATACGCAGTATTTT. The chain recombines TRBV15 with TRBJ2-3, with D possibly TRBD1 on 6 matching bases. CDR1 LNHNV and CDR2 YYDKDF come from the germline V gene (reference sequence). This CDR3 has 18 residues. Trimming cost V 5 bases and J 2 bases, with 23 bases left between them. The complete variable domain, with remaining parts taken from reference TRBV15 and TRBJ2-3, reads DAMVIQNPRYQVTQFGKPVTLSCSQTLNHNVMYWYQQKSSQAPKLLFHYYDKDFNNEADTPDNFQSRRPNTSFCFLDIRSPGLGDTAMYLCATSRSEVRGPLTDTQYFGPGTRLTVL.

This chain links TRBV28 with TRBJ2-6, with 7 bases matching TRBD1. There are 16 residues in the CDR3. Trimming removed 5 bases from V and 2 bases from J; junction bases left unmatched: 6. Germline V gene sequence: CDR1 MDHEN, CDR2 SYDVKM. CDR3 DNA: TGTGCCAGCAGTCGATTAAGGGGGCCTGGGGCCAACGTCCTGACTTTC. Its protein product is CASSRLRGPGANVLTF.

This chain uses TRBV4-1 with TRBJ1-1; perhaps TRBD1 as D (5 bases). Germline CDR1 MGHRA, CDR2 YSYEKL. The CDR3 sequence is 17 residues long. V was clipped by 1 base and J by 3 bases, with 18 bases between them. In DNA form, the CDR3 reads TGCGCCAGCAGCCAAGGGCGCGGAGTCAGGGCCGACACTGAAGCTTTCTTT. Translation gives CASSQGRGVRADTEAFF.